Here is one T cell receptor beta chain with its context. Antigen: not known. Primers for the PCR totalled 60 Vbeta and 13 Jbeta. Sequencing was performed with immunoSEQ multiplex PCR; in TCRdb, only in-frame clones are kept and a portion is missing. The table includes about 120,000 clones, around three quarters detected once. These data originate in a study of cytomegalovirus exposure and HLA in healthy donors. There are 15 residues in the CDR3. With 11 bases clipped from V and 4 bases from J, the junction kept 14 bases outside the gene matches. Germline loops: CDR1 ENHRY, CDR2 SYGVKD. Study conclusions and caveats: Within the data, a cluster of highly shared sequence variants was likely a sequencing artifact. A list of about 180 TCR beta chains associated with cytomegalovirus was given.

Sequencing input: PBMCs. The sequence came from a young woman in good health and CMV-seropositive. The rearrangement uses TRBV10-3 and TRBJ1-1, with 9 nucleotides matching TRBD1. For the CDR3, the DNA is TGTGCCTCCTCCGCGGGACAGGGTTTGGGCACTGAAGCTTTCTTT. This gives the protein CASSAGQGLGTEAFF.